The source of this T cell receptor (beta chain) is a study of blood T cell repertoires in COVID-19. TCRdb's copy holds only in-frame clones and misses some; the assay was immunoSEQ multiplex PCR. Found here are nearly 350,000 clones, around 83% of them singletons; the top ten hold around 3%. CDR1 and CDR2 from the germline V gene are MNHEY and SVGAGI. The CDR3 is 13 residues long. The V and J ends lost 5 bases and 5 bases, in that order; junction bases with no gene match: 5. The chain has TRBV6-5 and TRBJ1-2; 7 bases line up with TRBD1. Source material: peripheral blood. This clonotype was obtained from a man between 25 and 39 years old with active or convalescent COVID-19. In nucleotides, the CDR3 is TGTGCCAGCAGTCACCGGGACAGATATGGCTACACCTTC. Its translation: CASSHRDRYGYTF.